A selection of T cell receptor beta chains follows, all from one sample in a study of T cell changes during pregnancy in multiple sclerosis. Here immunoSEQ multiplex PCR was the method, and the copy in TCRdb shows in-frame clones only, minus some. The sample lists roughly 80,000 clones, 93% occurring once. Sequenced here: peripheral blood, sampled in the second trimester of pregnancy. These receptor sequences come from a female donor with multiple sclerosis, enrolled in a pregnancy study. Both conserved end residues are part of each CDR3. The order of the fields is D gene, J gene, clone size, V gene, CDR3 protein, CDR3 DNA. D genes are given only for firm matches. The listing skips clone size in some rows; elsewhere it reads once, few, many or a size class.

.,TRBJ2-1,.,TRBV15,CATSRDEGSPYNEQFF,TGTGCCACCAGCAGAGATGAGGGCTCCCCTTACAATGAGCAGTTCTTC
.,TRBJ1-1,once,TRBV5-1,CASTRGGDTEAFF,TGCGCCAGCACCCGGGGGGGAGACACTGAAGCTTTCTTT
TRBD1,TRBJ1-2,.,TRBV6-6,CASSDREHGYTF,TGTGCCAGCAGTGACAGGGAACATGGCTACACCTTC
TRBD1,TRBJ1-1,few,TRBV18,CASSPATGWANTEAFF,TGTGCCAGCTCACCAGCGACAGGGTGGGCGAACACTGAAGCTTTCTTT
.,TRBJ1-2,.,TRBV14,CASSQDLAYGYTF,TGTGCCAGCAGCCAAGATCTGGCCTATGGCTACACCTTC
TRBD2,TRBJ2-3,.,TRBV6-1,CAARLAGGTDTQYF,TGTGCCGCAAGACTAGCGGGGGGCACAGATACGCAGTATTTT
.,TRBJ1-3,.,TRBV7-2,CASSSQGLISGNTIYF,TGTGCCAGCAGCTCACAGGGCCTAATCTCTGGAAACACCATATATTTT
.,TRBJ1-2,.,TRBV9,CASSAVARGNYGYTF,TGTGCCAGCAGCGCCGTCGCCCGGGGAAACTATGGCTACACCTTC
.,TRBJ2-2,.,TRBV6-4,CASSDGGGTGELFF,TGTGCCAGCAGTGACGGGGGAGGCACCGGGGAGCTGTTTTTT
TRBD1,TRBJ2-7,.,TRBV20-1,CSADRGYEQYF,TGCAGTGCTGACAGGGGTTACGAGCAGTACTTC
.,TRBJ1-6,few,TRBV6-5,CASQREAGSPLHF,TGTGCCAGCCAACGGGAGGCTGGGTCACCCCTCCACTTT
.,TRBJ2-7,once,TRBV15,CATSRGGDTYEQYF,TGTGCCACCAGCAGGGGAGGGGACACCTACGAGCAGTACTTC
.,TRBJ1-2,.,TRBV7-9,CASSLHRGDRLNYGYTF,TGTGCCAGCAGCTTACATCGTGGAGACAGATTAAACTATGGCTACACCTTC
.,TRBJ2-7,.,TRBV10-1,CASSESGPREQYF,TGCGCCAGCAGTGAGTCGGGGCCGAGAGAGCAGTACTTC
TRBD2,TRBJ2-1,.,TRBV2,CASSEGLGSYNEQFF,TGTGCCAGCAGTGAGGGACTAGGTTCCTACAATGAGCAGTTCTTC